The clone carrying this T cell receptor beta chain has ten or more counts. Unique molecular identifiers were incorporated during preparation of the TCRbeta library. TCRdb re-called the PCR reads through MiXCR, storing one row per CDR3 protein. The sample carries some 490,000 distinct CDR3 sequences, about an eighth recorded once. V lost 3 bases and J lost 3, with 8 bases in between. The CDR3 loop spans 12 amino acids. Germline lookup yields CDR1 SQVTM and CDR2 ANQGSEA. The sample originates from a study of T-cell reconstitution after alpha-beta-depleted transplantation in children. Here the sequenced sample was PBMCs from the stem cell graft donor, taken from the stem cell graft. The chain recombines TRBV29-1 with TRBJ2-5; no reliable D call. The sequence was collected from a human donor who donated a stem cell graft to a child with combined immunodeficiency. CDR3 sequence reads: CSVDSAEETQYF. CDR3 coding DNA: TGCAGCGTTGATTCCGCAGAAGAGACCCAGTACTTC.